The clone carrying this TCR beta chain was seen a few times. This entry belongs to a study of T cell responses to AZD1222 COVID-19 vaccine. Data came from immunoSEQ multiplex PCR; TCRdb stores just in-frame clones and leaves some out. Of tens of thousands of clones in the sample, approximately 91% are singletons; the top ten hold 20% to 25%. Germline V gene sequence: CDR1 ENHRY, CDR2 SYGVKD. This CDR3 has 16 residues. Trimming removed 8 bases at V and 0 bases at J, with 17 bases between. This chain links TRBV10-3 with TRBJ1-3; D might be TRBD1 (5 bases). The sequence was collected from an adult in good health. This specimen consisted of peripheral blood, obtained on day 0 of AZD1222 vaccination. CDR3 protein: CAIPSTYRSSGNTIYF. For the CDR3, the DNA is TGTGCCATCCCCAGTACCTACAGGAGCTCTGGAAACACCATATATTTT.